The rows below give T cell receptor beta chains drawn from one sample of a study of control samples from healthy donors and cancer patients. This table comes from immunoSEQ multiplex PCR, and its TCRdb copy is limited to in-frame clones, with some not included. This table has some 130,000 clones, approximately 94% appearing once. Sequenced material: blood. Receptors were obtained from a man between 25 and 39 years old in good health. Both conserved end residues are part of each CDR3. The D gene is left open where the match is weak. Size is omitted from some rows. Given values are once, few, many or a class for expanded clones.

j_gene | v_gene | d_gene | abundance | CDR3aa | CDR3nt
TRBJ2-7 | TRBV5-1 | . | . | CASSLDRDSYEQYF | TGCGCCAGCAGCTTGGACAGGGACTCCTACGAGCAGTACTTC
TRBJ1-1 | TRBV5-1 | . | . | CASSLVGGMNTEAFF | TGCGCCAGCAGCTTGGTCGGCGGGATGAACACTGAAGCTTTCTTT
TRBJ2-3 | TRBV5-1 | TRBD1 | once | CASSSQDRWGTDTQYF | TGCGCCAGCAGCTCTCAGGACAGGTGGGGCACAGATACGCAGTATTTT
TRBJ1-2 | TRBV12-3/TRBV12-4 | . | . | CASRGPNYGYTF | TGTGCCAGCAGGGGGCCTAACTATGGCTACACCTTC
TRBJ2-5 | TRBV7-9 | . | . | CASSFTVWLEETQYF | TGTGCCAGCAGCTTCACGGTGTGGTTGGAAGAGACCCAGTACTTC
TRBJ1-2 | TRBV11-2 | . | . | CASSLQGRQSHGYTF | TGTGCCAGCAGCTTACAGGGCCGCCAATCTCATGGCTACACCTTC
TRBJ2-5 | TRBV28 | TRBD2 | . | CASSLLAGGRQETQYF | TGTGCCAGCAGTTTACTAGCGGGGGGGCGACAAGAGACCCAGTACTTC
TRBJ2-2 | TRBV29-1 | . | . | CSVPGDTGELFF | TGCAGCGTTCCGGGGGACACCGGGGAGCTGTTTTTT
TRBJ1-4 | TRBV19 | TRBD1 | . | CASNKPGQGIEKLFF | TGTGCCAGTAATAAACCGGGACAGGGGATTGAAAAACTGTTTTTT
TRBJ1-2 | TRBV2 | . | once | CASSTGPTYGYTF | TGTGCCAGCTCTACAGGACCAACTTATGGCTACACCTTC
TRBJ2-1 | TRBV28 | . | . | CAVTGRRGEQFF | TGTGCCGTGACCGGTCGGCGGGGTGAGCAGTTCTTC
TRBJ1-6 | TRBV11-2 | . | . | CASSLVAGGNSPLHF | TGTGCCAGCAGCTTAGTCGCAGGCGGTAATTCACCCCTCCACTTT
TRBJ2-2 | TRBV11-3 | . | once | CASSLRVGTGELFF | TGTGCCAGCAGCCTCAGGGTTGGCACCGGGGAGCTGTTTTTT
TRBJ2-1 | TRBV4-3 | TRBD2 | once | CASSAGLAGTYNEQFF | TGCGCCAGCAGCGCAGGACTAGCGGGGACCTACAATGAGCAGTTCTTC
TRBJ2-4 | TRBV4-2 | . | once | CASSQDSMDGLAKNIQYF | TGTGCCAGCAGCCAAGACTCAATGGACGGCCTAGCCAAAAACATTCAGTACTTC
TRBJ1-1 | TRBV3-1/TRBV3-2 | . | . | CASSQGVVGTEAFF | TGTGCCAGCAGCCAAGGAGTGGTAGGGACTGAAGCTTTCTTT
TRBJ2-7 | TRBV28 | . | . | CASSSQGLSYEQYF | TGTGCCAGCAGCTCACAGGGCCTCTCCTACGAGCAGTACTTC
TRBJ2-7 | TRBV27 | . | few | CASSLIRSSYEQYF | TGTGCCAGCAGTTTAATCAGAAGCTCCTACGAGCAGTACTTC
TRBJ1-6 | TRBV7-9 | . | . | CASSLGREANSPLHF | TGTGCCAGCAGCTTAGGACGCGAAGCTAATTCACCCCTCCACTTT
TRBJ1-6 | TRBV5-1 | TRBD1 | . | CASSLATGNSPLHF | TGCGCCAGCAGCTTGGCGACAGGGAATTCACCCCTCCACTTT
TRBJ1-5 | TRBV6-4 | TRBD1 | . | CASSDAGGGQPQHF | TGTGCCAGCAGTGACGCAGGGGGCGGGCAGCCCCAGCATTTT
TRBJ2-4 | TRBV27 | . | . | CASSSAGGLDIQYF | TGTGCCAGCAGTTCGGCAGGGGGACTGGACATTCAGTACTTC
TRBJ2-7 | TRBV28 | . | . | CASSRVGGYEQYF | TGTGCCAGTAGCCGGGTTGGAGGCTACGAGCAGTACTTC
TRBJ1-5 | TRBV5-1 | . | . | CASSLEGGPRQPQHF | TGCGCCAGCAGCTTGGAGGGGGGACCGAGACAGCCCCAGCATTTT
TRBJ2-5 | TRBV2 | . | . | CASSVKETQYF | TGTGCCAGCAGCGTAAAAGAGACCCAGTACTTC
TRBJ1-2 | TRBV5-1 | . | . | CASSLWTENYGYTF | TGCGCCAGCAGCCTCTGGACAGAAAACTATGGCTACACCTTC
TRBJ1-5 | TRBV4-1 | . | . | CASSPGGGQPQHF | TGCGCCAGCAGCCCTGGGGGGGGGCAGCCCCAGCATTTT
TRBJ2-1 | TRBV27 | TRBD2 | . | CASSTPTSGASGNEQFF | TGTGCCAGCAGTACCCCGACTAGCGGCGCAAGTGGAAATGAGCAGTTCTTC
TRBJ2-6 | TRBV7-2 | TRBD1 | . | CASSLFLAGGTGANVLTF | TGTGCCAGCAGCTTATTTTTGGCAGGGGGTACTGGGGCCAACGTCCTGACTTTC
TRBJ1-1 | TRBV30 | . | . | CAWTGMNTEAFF | TGTGCCTGGACAGGGATGAACACTGAAGCTTTCTTT
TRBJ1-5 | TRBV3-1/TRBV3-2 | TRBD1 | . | CASSLGTGGFQPQHF | TGTGCCAGCAGCCTGGGGACAGGGGGCTTTCAGCCCCAGCATTTT
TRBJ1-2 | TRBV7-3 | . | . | CASSLTGGEANYGYTF | TGTGCCAGCAGCTTAACAGGGGGAGAAGCTAACTATGGCTACACCTTC
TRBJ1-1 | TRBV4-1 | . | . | CASSRGRSYGGTEAFF | TGCGCCAGCAGCCGCGGGAGGTCCTATGGGGGGACTGAAGCTTTCTTT
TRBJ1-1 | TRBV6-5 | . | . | CASSLGTDYTEAFF | TGTGCCAGCAGTTTAGGGACTGACTACACTGAAGCTTTCTTT
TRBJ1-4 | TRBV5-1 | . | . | CASSLGTNEKLFF | TGCGCCAGCAGCTTGGGGACTAATGAAAAACTGTTTTTT
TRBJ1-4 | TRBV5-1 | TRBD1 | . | CASSLGYRGSNEKLFF | TGCGCCAGCAGCTTGGGGTACAGGGGGAGTAATGAAAAACTGTTTTTT
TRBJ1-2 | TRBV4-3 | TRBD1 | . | CASSQERGTGDGYTF | TGCGCCAGCAGCCAAGAGCGGGGCACAGGGGATGGCTACACCTTC
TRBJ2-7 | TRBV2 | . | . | CASSDGRTYEQYF | TGTGCCAGCAGTGATGGGCGAACCTACGAGCAGTACTTC
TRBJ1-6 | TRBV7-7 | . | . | CASSLVRDFHSPLHF | TGTGCTAGCAGCTTAGTTAGGGACTTCCATTCACCCCTCCACTTT
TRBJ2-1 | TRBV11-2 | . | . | CASSSSGPTQFF | TGTGCCAGCAGTTCTTCCGGCCCCACCCAGTTCTTC
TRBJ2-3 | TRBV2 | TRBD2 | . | CASRLTSGGADTQYF | TGTGCCAGCAGACTGACTAGCGGGGGGGCAGATACGCAGTATTTT
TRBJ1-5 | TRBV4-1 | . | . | CASSRVGDQPQHF | TGCGCCAGCAGCCGAGTAGGGGATCAGCCCCAGCATTTT
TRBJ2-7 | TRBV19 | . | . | CASSIGDASYEQYF | TGTGCCAGTAGTATAGGCGACGCCTCCTACGAGCAGTACTTC
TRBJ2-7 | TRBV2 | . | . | CASMIYTGLQYF | TGTGCCAGCATGATTTATACGGGGCTGCAGTACTTC
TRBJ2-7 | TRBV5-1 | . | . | CASSLSTGPIYEQYF | TGCGCCAGCAGCTTGTCCACAGGGCCGATCTACGAGCAGTACTTC
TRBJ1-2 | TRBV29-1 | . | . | CSGTSGAGGYTF | TGCAGCGGAACGTCAGGGGCGGGGGGCTACACCTTC
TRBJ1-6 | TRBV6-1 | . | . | CASSDTRGSPLHF | TGTGCCAGCAGTGACACCAGGGGCTCACCCCTCCACTTT
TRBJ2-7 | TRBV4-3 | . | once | CASSQGENSYEQYF | TGCGCCAGCAGCCAAGGTGAAAACTCCTACGAGCAGTACTTC
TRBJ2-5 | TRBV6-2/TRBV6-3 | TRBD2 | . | CASSPGLAGQETQYF | TGTGCCAGCAGTCCGGGACTAGCGGGGCAGGAGACCCAGTACTTC
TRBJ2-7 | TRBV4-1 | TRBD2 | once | CASSQGAGSYEQYF | TGCGCCAGCAGCCAAGGAGCGGGATCCTACGAGCAGTACTTC
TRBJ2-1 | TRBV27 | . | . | CASSTGLPNYNEQFF | TGTGCCAGCAGCACAGGGTTACCCAACTACAATGAGCAGTTCTTC
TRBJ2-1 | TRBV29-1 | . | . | CSVRQYNEQFF | TGCAGCGTACGACAGTACAATGAGCAGTTCTTC
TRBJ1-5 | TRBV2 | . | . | CASSEGRHRADQPQHF | TGTGCCAGCAGTGAAGGTAGACATAGGGCTGATCAGCCCCAGCATTTT
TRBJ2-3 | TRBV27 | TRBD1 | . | CASSSSVTGVPSTDTQYF | TGTGCCAGCAGTTCCTCTGTGACAGGGGTCCCTAGCACAGATACGCAGTATTTT